These 9 T cell receptor beta chains were sequenced from one sample in a study of T cells after yellow fever vaccination (dated by TCRdb to between 2018 and 2020). The intended sense of this specimen's treatment or condition label: live attenuated yellow fever vaccine strain. Library preparation employed 5' RACE. The sample was run on an Illumina NovaSeq 6000. TCRdb handled the public reads itself, with Q25 trimming in fastp and clone calling in MiXCR, and kept productive beta chains. CDR3 protein duplicates are merged, each entry listing the most common genes and DNA. The sample records about 340,000 distinct CDR3 sequences, almost 4% of which are singletons. The ten top clones hold 20% to 25% of the sample. Sequenced material: PBMCs, taken 5 days after the yellow fever booster vaccination. Source of these receptors: a man aged 18 to 29 who received the YFV17D yellow fever vaccine.

This clonotype was seen many times. The chain joins TRBV29-1 to TRBJ2-1, with D hard to call. The CDR3 contains 15 residues. The V and J ends lost 6 bases and 7 bases respectively, with 22 bases between them. Germline V gives CDR1 SQVTM, CDR2 ANQGSEA. The CDR3: CSVSHSGWLGNEQFF. CDR3 DNA: TGCAGCGTCTCCCATTCGGGTTGGCTGGGGAATGAGCAGTTCTTC.

This clonotype showed up just a few times. The V call is TRBV5-6, the J call TRBJ1-5; TRBD1 might be the D (6 bases). With 0 bases removed from V and 7 bases from J, the gap between germline ends came to 11 bases. The CDR3 contains 14 residues. Germline CDR1 SGHDT, CDR2 YYEEEE. Written as DNA, the CDR3 is TGTGCCAGCAGCTTGGCTTTGGGACAACAGCCCCAGCATTTT. This gives the protein CASSLALGQQPQHF.

The chain links TRBV6-6 to TRBJ2-7, with TRBD2 identical over 9 bases. The J segment lost 4 bases and the V segment lost 5 bases, leaving 3 bases of the junction unmatched. The germline V gene has CDR1 MNHNY and CDR2 SVGAGI (reference sequence). This CDR3 has 13 residues. The CDR3 sequence is CASSPTSGYEQYF. CDR3 nucleotides: TGTGCCAGCAGTCCGACTAGCGGATACGAGCAGTACTTC.

There are many counts of this clonotype. The chain carries TRBV5-1 and TRBJ1-4; no firm D call. V was pared by 4 bases and J by 8 bases, with 9 bases between. Looked up from germline, CDR1 is SGHRS and CDR2 is YFSETQ. CDR3 length equals 12 residues. The DNA for the CDR3 is TGCGCCAGCAGCCGATCAAGAGAAAAACTGTTTTTT. Protein sequence: CASSRSREKLFF.

The chain carries TRBV10-3 and TRBJ1-6, with D uncertain. V was pared by 3 bases and J by 0 bases, with 9 bases between. Looked up from germline, CDR1 is ENHRY and CDR2 is SYGVKD. CDR3 length equals 16 residues. The CDR3 is CAISEERDSYNSPLHF. For the CDR3, the DNA is TGTGCCATCAGTGAAGAAAGGGACTCCTATAATTCACCCCTCCACTTT.

This clonotype was observed a handful of times. The chain uses TRBV5-6 and TRBJ2-7; D is uncertain. Germline values: CDR1 SGHDT, CDR2 YYEEEE. Between the trimmed V and J ends, which lost 4 bases and 0 bases, there was a span of 11 bases. The CDR3 runs to 14 residues. The CDR3 reads CASSGLHLSYEQYV. The CDR3 coding sequence is TGTGCCAGCAGCGGGCTTCACCTCTCCTACGAGCAGTACGTC.

This sequence joins TRBV29-1 and TRBJ1-2, with D unclear. Germline V gives CDR1 SQVTM, CDR2 ANQGSEA. Trimming pared 3 bases from V and 4 bases from J, leaving 15 bases between. The CDR3 consists of 14 residues. The CDR3 DNA reads as TGCAGCGTTGATCCCCGGGAGTTTTCCTATGGCTACACCTTC. This encodes CSVDPREFSYGYTF. The entire variable domain, with the rest obtained from reference TRBV29-1 and TRBJ1-2, is as follows: SAVISQKPSRDICQRGTSLTIQCQVDSQVTMMFWYRQQPGQSLTLIATANQGSEATYESGFVIDKFPISRPNLTFSTLTVSNMSPEDSSIYLCSVDPREFSYGYTFGSGTRLTVV.

This clonotype appeared many times. V usage is TRBV20-1 and J usage is TRBJ2-3, with D perhaps TRBD2 (6 bases). The V and J ends lost 4 bases and 2 bases respectively, with 13 bases between them. Germline assignment: CDR1 DFQATT and CDR2 SNEGSKA (reference sequence). The CDR3 totals 14 residues. The CDR3 DNA sequence: TGCAGTGCTAAAGATAGCGGATTCACAGATACGCAGTATTTT. Translated, it gives CSAKDSGFTDTQYF.

The V gene is TRBV3-1, the J gene TRBJ2-1, with 11 bases identical to TRBD2. From germline, CDR1 is LGHDT and CDR2 YNNKEL (reference sequence). The ends lost 1 base at V and 5 bases at J; junction bases unmatched: 16. This CDR3 contains 20 residues. The CDR3 sequence: CASSQAGLAGGPRVHNEQFF. The CDR3 nucleotides are TGTGCCAGCAGCCAAGCAGGGCTAGCGGGGGGCCCCCGGGTCCACAATGAGCAGTTCTTC.